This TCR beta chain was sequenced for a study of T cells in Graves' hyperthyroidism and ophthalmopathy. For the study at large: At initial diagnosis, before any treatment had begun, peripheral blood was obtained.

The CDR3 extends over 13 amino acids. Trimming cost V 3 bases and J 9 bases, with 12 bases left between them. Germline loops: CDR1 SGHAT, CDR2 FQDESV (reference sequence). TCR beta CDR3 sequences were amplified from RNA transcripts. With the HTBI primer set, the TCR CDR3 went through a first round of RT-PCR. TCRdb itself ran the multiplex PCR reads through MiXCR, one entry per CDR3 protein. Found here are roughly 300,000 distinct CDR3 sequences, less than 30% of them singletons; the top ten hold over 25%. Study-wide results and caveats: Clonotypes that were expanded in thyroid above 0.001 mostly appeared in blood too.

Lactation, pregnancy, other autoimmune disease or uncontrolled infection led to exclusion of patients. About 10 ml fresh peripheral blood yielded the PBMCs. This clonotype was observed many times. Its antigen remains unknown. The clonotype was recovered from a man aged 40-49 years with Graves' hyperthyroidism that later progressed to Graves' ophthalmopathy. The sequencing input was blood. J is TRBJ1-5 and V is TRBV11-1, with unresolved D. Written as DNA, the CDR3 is TGTGCCAGCAGCTTCACCCAAGCCGGGCCCCAGCATTTT. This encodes CASSFTQAGPQHF.